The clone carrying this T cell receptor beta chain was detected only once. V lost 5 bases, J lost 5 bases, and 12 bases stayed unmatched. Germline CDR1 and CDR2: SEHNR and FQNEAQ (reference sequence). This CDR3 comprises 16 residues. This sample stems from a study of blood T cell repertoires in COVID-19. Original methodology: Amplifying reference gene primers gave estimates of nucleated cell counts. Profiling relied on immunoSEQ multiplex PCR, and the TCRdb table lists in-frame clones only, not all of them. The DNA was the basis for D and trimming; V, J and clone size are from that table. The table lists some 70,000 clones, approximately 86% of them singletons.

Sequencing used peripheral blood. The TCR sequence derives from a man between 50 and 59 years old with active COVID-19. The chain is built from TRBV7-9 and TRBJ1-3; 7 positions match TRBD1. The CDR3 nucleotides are TGTGCCAGCAGCCTCACAGGGGAACGTAGTAGAAACACCATATATTTT. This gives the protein CASSLTGERSRNTIYF. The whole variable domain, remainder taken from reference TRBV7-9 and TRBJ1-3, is DTGVSQNPRHKITKRGQNVTFRCDPISEHNRLYWYRQTLGQGPEFLTYFQNEAQLEKSRLLSDRFSAERPKGSFSTLEIQRTEQGDSAMYLCASSLTGERSRNTIYFGEGSWLTVV.